The next 2 T cell receptor beta chains were all read from a single sample in a study of cytomegalovirus exposure and HLA in healthy donors. With 60 Vbeta and 13 Jbeta primers, the PCR was carried out. Method: immunoSEQ multiplex PCR; TCRdb's copy keeps in-frame clones and lacks some. The sample includes about 80,000 clones, around three quarters of them seen just once. The source material was PBMCs. The receptors shown here come from a woman aged 40 to 50 in good health and CMV-seropositive.

This clone appeared a few times. The rearrangement uses TRBV6-1 and TRBJ2-7; perhaps TRBD1 as D (6 bases). Trimming left V 2 bases short and J 4 bases short, with 12 bases between. This CDR3 has 14 amino acids. Germline loops: CDR1 MNHNS, CDR2 SASEGT. CDR3 amino acids: CASSELPQGYEQYF. The CDR3 bases are TGTGCCAGCAGTGAACTGCCCCAGGGGTACGAGCAGTACTTC.

This clone was detected only once. Other DNA sequences from this sample encode an identical CDR3 as well. The rearrangement uses TRBV7-2 and TRBJ2-7; a possible D gene is TRBD2 (5 bases). The CDR3 is 14 residues long. V was shortened by 0 bases and J by 3 bases, with 9 bases between the two germline ends. Germline values: CDR1 SGHTA, CDR2 FQGNSA. The CDR3 spells CASSLAGSSYEQYF. The CDR3 DNA sequence: TGTGCCAGCAGCTTAGCGGGGAGTAGCTACGAGCAGTACTTC.